This T cell receptor beta chain was obtained from a study of OX40 agonist ivuxolimab in advanced cancers. For the wider study: Ivuxolimab, which targeted the costimulatory receptor OX40 (CD134), was an agonistic, fully human IgG2 monoclonal antibody. Intravenous ivuxolimab was administered to patients every 2 weeks at six dose levels: 0.01, 0.1, 0.3, 1.5, 3 and 10 mg/kg. Among the approximately 50 dose-escalation patients, around 19 had hepatocellular carcinoma, 15 or so melanoma, 9 renal cell carcinoma and 9 head and neck cancer. In the dose-escalation cohort, 75% to 90% of patients were male, and the mean age was roughly 60 years with a range of about 20 to 80. Patients were allowed to have had prior anti-PD-1, anti-PD-L1 or anti-CTLA-4 therapy, and around two fifths of the dose-escalation patients had been treated with checkpoint inhibitors. Partial responses occurred in three dose-escalation patients: two with cutaneous melanoma and one with hepatocellular carcinoma. Peripheral TCRbeta sequencing was intended to test whether TCR sequence diversity was altered and clonal T-cell expansion was caused by ivuxolimab. The paper describes the monotherapy dose-escalation part (N = 52 patients) of the phase I trial of ivuxolimab. The study at large found these results: After ivuxolimab, CD8+ T cells had more expanded clones than CD4+ T cells on average. Low levels of normalized T-cell clonal expansion were also seen in some nonresponding patients. At doses of 0.1 to 3.0 mg/kg, clonal expansion of both CD4+ and CD8+ blood T cells was observed from baseline to week 6. The antigen specificity of the clonally expanded peripheral T cells was not determined. Partial responders in the 0.1-3.0 mg/kg groups had among the lowest normalized peripheral clonal expansion, especially among CD8+ T cells.

V and J are trimmed by 2 bases and 7 bases, and the gene matches miss 8 bases of the junction. The CDR3 has 15 amino acids, counting the end cysteine and phenylalanine. Just the 45-base CDR3 DNA is kept, in frame starting at base 1. The germline V gene yields SGHTA for CDR1 and FQGTGA for CDR2. As regards this clone: What antigen it recognizes has not been identified. Per-base qualities were not stored, and no clone one base away is much larger.

Genomic DNA was extracted from sorted cells for sequencing of the TCRbeta CDR3 region. The immunoSEQ Assay was used for sequencing of TCRbeta CDR3 regions. The source is immuneACCESS, and TCRdb retained only in-frame sequences with V and J called. Part of the clones is not carried over; for the studies checked, unresolved V genes explain less than half of this, and the remainder is unexplained. Here the sample has roughly 45,000 clones; around 84% occur a single time. The top ten clonotypes cover about 1.9% of the sample. The trial excluded patients who had a history of autoimmune disease or who were on systemic immunosuppression. In every dose cohort, peripheral blood was drawn for TCR sequencing at baseline, cycle 4 day 1, and cycle 7 day 1. Samples were obtained from an open-label, multicenter, first-in-human phase I dose-escalation trial of ivuxolimab. Adults with locally advanced or metastatic melanoma, renal cell carcinoma, hepatocellular carcinoma or head and neck squamous cell carcinoma were enrolled in the trial. Before TCR sequencing, CD4+ T cells and CD8+ T cells were sorted from peripheral blood as separate populations.

The TCR was taken from an adult with an advanced solid tumor such as melanoma, head and neck, liver or kidney cancer. The rearrangement combines TRBV7-3 with TRBJ2-1; the junction holds 7 bases that match TRBD2. Specimen: CD4+ or CD8+ T cells sorted from blood, collected in a trial of the OX40 agonist ivuxolimab. The CDR3 reads as follows: CASSLWGGPRNEQFF. The DNA reads as follows: TGTGCCAGCAGCTTATGGGGAGGGCCTCGGAATGAGCAGTTCTTC.